The text below deals with one T cell receptor (beta chain). What it binds is unknown. This sample is part of a study of T cell repertoires in cytomegalovirus infection. Whole-study context: Carrying CMV and the relevant HLA type showed in public TCR beta signatures. General study points: Individuals carrying CMV plus the relevant HLA were identified by cumulative frequency of public TCR beta families. Clonotypes of TCR beta that were HLA-C-restricted and CMV-specific dominated the ex vivo response.

Each CDR3 protein gets one entry after TCRdb re-called the reads with MiXCR. The table shows some 270,000 distinct CDR3 sequences, with about 17% occurring only once. The CDR3 has 16 amino acids. V lost 3 bases and J lost 4; bases outside the gene matches: 8. This clonotype was obtained from a human donor in good health (CMV status not recorded). Some clones in this sample may be carry-over from other donors' samples. Sequencing was carried out using CD8+ T cells from PBMCs. The genes are TRBV23-1 and TRBJ2-7; 11 positions match TRBD1. TRBV23-1 is placed among ORFs of uncertain function. CDR3 in DNA: TGCGCCAGCAGTCACCTTGGACAGGGGGCAATATACGAGCAGTACTTC. This gives the protein CASSHLGQGAIYEQYF.